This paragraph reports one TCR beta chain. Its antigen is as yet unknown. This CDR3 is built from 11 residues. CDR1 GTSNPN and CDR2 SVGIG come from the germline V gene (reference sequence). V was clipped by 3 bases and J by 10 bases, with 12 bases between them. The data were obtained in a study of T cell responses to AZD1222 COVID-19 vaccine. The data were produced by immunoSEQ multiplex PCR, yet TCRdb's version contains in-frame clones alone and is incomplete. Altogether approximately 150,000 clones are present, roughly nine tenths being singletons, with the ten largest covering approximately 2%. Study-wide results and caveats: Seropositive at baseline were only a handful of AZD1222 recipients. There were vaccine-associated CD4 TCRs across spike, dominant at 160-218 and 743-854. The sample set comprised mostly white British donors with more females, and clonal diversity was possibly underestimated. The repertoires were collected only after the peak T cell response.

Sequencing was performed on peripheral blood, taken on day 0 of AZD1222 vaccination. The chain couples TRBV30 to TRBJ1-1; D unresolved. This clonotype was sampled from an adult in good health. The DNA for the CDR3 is TGTGCCTGGAGGAGGGAAACGGGAGCTTTCTTT. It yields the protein CAWRRETGAFF.